This TCR beta chain was sequenced in a study of cytomegalovirus exposure and HLA in healthy donors. Across the study: The study placed approximately 80% of its approximately 430 genotyped donors in the Caucasian-associated ancestry cluster.

This PCR relied on a set of 60 Vbeta primers and 13 Jbeta primers. Here immunoSEQ multiplex PCR was the method, and the copy in TCRdb shows in-frame clones only, minus some. Of about 190,000 clones in the sample, approximately 86% were seen once. The CDR3 has 14 amino acids. The germline gives CDR1 MDHEN, CDR2 SYDVKM. On this clone itself: At one of its ends the junction is not consistent with the germline gene, which may arise from a read error.

This receptor was taken from a woman between 18 and 29 years old in good health and CMV-seronegative. Sequenced input: PBMCs. The chain couples TRBV28 to TRBJ1-4; D is possibly TRBD1 (5 bases). The CDR3: CASSLPGREEILFF. As DNA, the CDR3 is TGTGCCAGCAGTTTACCAGGGAGGGAAGAAATACTGTTTTTT.